These T cell receptor beta chains were read from a single sample in a study of blood T cell repertoires in COVID-19. Here immunoSEQ multiplex PCR was the method, and the copy in TCRdb shows in-frame clones only, minus some. The sample lists about 77,000 clones; 70% to 75% were seen once. The specimen was peripheral blood. All receptors come from a man aged 60 to 75 with acute or convalescent COVID-19. CDR3s include the opening cysteine and the closing phenylalanine or tryptophan. A D gene is named only where the DNA matches it firmly. Size values are once, few and many counts, or a class for expanded clones, and some rows have none.

>.|.|TRBJ2-3|TRBV3-1/TRBV3-2
TGTGCCAGCAGCCCGGCGCGGGGTCGTACAGATACGCAGTATTTT
CASSPARGRTDTQYF
>TRBD1|.|TRBJ1-4|TRBV4-2
TGTGCCAGCAGCCATGACAGGGAGAGGGGCTTAAATGAAAAACTGTTTTTT
CASSHDRERGLNEKLFF
>TRBD1|few|TRBJ1-6|TRBV7-9
TGTGCCAGCAGCTTAGCCAGGGGGCTCTTGTCACCCCTCCACTTT
CASSLARGLLSPLHF
>.|.|TRBJ1-2|TRBV12-5
TGTGCTAGTGGTCCAAACCCGGTATTGTTGGATGGCTACACCTTC
CASGPNPVLLDGYTF
>TRBD1|.|TRBJ2-1|TRBV10-3
TGTGCCATCAGTGCCCCGGACAGGGTTTTGTATGAGCAGTTCTTC
CAISAPDRVLYEQFF
>.|.|TRBJ1-1|TRBV10-3
TGTGCCATCAAGACAGGCGAAAAAGCTTTCTTT
CAIKTGEKAFF
>.|.|TRBJ1-2|TRBV7-9
TGTGCCAGCACTCACACAGGGAACTATGGCTACACCTTC
CASTHTGNYGYTF
>TRBD2|once|TRBJ2-1|TRBV7-2
TGTGCCAGCAGCTTACGGGGGGTAGAATTAAATGAGCAGTTCTTC
CASSLRGVELNEQFF
>.|.|TRBJ2-1|TRBV9
TGTGCCAGCAGCGTAGGATGGCAGAACAATGAGCAGTTCTTC
CASSVGWQNNEQFF
>TRBD1|.|TRBJ1-2|TRBV3-1/TRBV3-2
TGTGCCAGCAGACAACCGGGACAGGGGGGGACCTATGGCTACACCTTC
CASRQPGQGGTYGYTF
>TRBD1|.|TRBJ2-7|TRBV5-1
TGCGCCAGCAGCTTGGGCGGACAGGGGGCCGACGAGCAGTACTTC
CASSLGGQGADEQYF
>.|.|TRBJ2-3|TRBV4-1
TGCGCCAGCAGCCAACCCAGTTATTTGCCTACGCAGTATTTT
CASSQPSYLPTQYF
>.|.|TRBJ1-1|TRBV7-3
TGTGCCAGCAGCTTAATAGGGGACACTGAAGCTTTCTTT
CASSLIGDTEAFF
>.|.|TRBJ2-7|TRBV7-2
TGTGCCAGCAGCCTGGGACACAGCTCCTACGAGCAGTACTTC
CASSLGHSSYEQYF
>.|.|TRBJ2-1|TRBV6-1
TGTGCCAGCAGTGAAGCACCAGCGAGCTCCTACAATGAGCAGTTCTTC
CASSEAPASSYNEQFF
>.|.|TRBJ2-7|TRBV19
TGTGCCAGTCAACGGGACAATACCTACGAGCAGTACTTC
CASQRDNTYEQYF
>.|.|TRBJ1-2|TRBV28
TGTGCCAGCACCTCGAGGCTAAACTATGGCTACACCTTC
CASTSRLNYGYTF
>TRBD1|.|TRBJ2-7|TRBV7-3
TGTGCCAGCAGCAACTTAGCCCGGACAGGGGCCTACGAGCAGTACTTC
CASSNLARTGAYEQYF
>.|once|TRBJ2-7|TRBV21-1
TGTGCCACCCGTACCCCATTTACAGTGTTAGACTACGAGCAGTACTTC
CATRTPFTVLDYEQYF
>.|.|TRBJ2-3|TRBV5-4
TGTGCCACCCTGCAATCCCGGACTGCCACAGATACGCAGTATTTT
CATLQSRTATDTQYF
>.|once|TRBJ2-1|TRBV28
TGTGCCAGCAGTTTTCTTGGCGACCCAGCGGTCGGCAATGAGCAGTTCTTC
CASSFLGDPAVGNEQFF
>.|.|TRBJ2-7|TRBV3-1/TRBV3-2
TGTGCCAGCAGCCGCCCAGGGCCTACCTCCTACGAGCAGTACTTC
CASSRPGPTSYEQYF
>TRBD1|.|TRBJ2-3|TRBV24-1
TGTGCCACCAGTGGGGACAGCAACACAGATACGCAGTATTTT
CATSGDSNTDTQYF
>TRBD1|.|TRBJ1-5|TRBV5-4
TGTGCCAGCAGCTTGGAGGGGGCAGGTCAGCCCCAGCATTTT
CASSLEGAGQPQHF
>TRBD1|.|TRBJ2-5|TRBV18
TGTGCCAGCTCGCCGGGGACAGGGCAAAGGGAGACCCAGTACTTC
CASSPGTGQRETQYF
>TRBD2|.|TRBJ2-3|TRBV15
TGTGCCACCAGCAGGGGACTAGCGGGAGACCCGAGGCGGAGGTATTTT
CATSRGLAGDPRRRYF
>.|few|TRBJ2-3|TRBV7-8
TGTGCCAGCAGCTTAGTACAAAGCACAGATACGCAGTATTTT
CASSLVQSTDTQYF
>.|.|TRBJ2-1|TRBV30
TGTGCCTGGAGTGGTAGCCCTGTAGGCAATGAGCAGTTCTTC
CAWSGSPVGNEQFF
>TRBD2|once|TRBJ2-5|TRBV7-8
TGTGCCAGCAGCGAGGGACTACAAGAGACCCAGTACTTC
CASSEGLQETQYF
>.|.|TRBJ2-3|TRBV9
TGTGCCAGCAGCCCAGGGGCACTACAGTATTTT
CASSPGALQYF
>.|once|TRBJ2-2|TRBV14
TGTGCCAGCAGCCCTTACAGGGACGGGGAGCTGTTTTTT
CASSPYRDGELFF
>.|.|TRBJ2-6|TRBV5-6
TGTGCCAGCAGCCTACTGTGGAGAGCCTCTGGGGCCAACGTCCTGACTTTC
CASSLLWRASGANVLTF
>TRBD2|.|TRBJ2-1|TRBV10-2
TGCGCCAGCGAGGGGACTAGCGGGAGAGACAATGAGCAGTTCTTC
CASEGTSGRDNEQFF
>TRBD2|.|TRBJ2-3|TRBV18
TGTGCCAGCTCTTTTGCTGGACTAGCGGACACAGATACGCAGTATTTT
CASSFAGLADTDTQYF
>.|.|TRBJ2-6|TRBV27
TGTGCCAGCAGTCGGCAGGGTTCTGGGGCCAACGTCCTGACTTTC
CASSRQGSGANVLTF
>TRBD2|few|TRBJ2-2|TRBV5-8
TGTGCCAGCAGCTTGCCGGGGGGAGTTAACACCGGGGAGCTGTTTTTT
CASSLPGGVNTGELFF
>TRBD2|many|TRBJ2-1|TRBV7-3
TGTGCCAGCAGCCTAGCGGCAAACAATGAGCAGTTCTTC
CASSLAANNEQFF
>.|.|TRBJ2-3|TRBV9
TGTGCCAGCAGCGTTTCAGGGGGCGGGAGCTCAGATACGCAGTATTTT
CASSVSGGGSSDTQYF
>TRBD1|.|TRBJ1-5|TRBV4-1
TGCGCCAGCAGCCAAGGGGACAGGGACAATCAGCCCCAGCATTTT
CASSQGDRDNQPQHF
>.|once|TRBJ1-5|TRBV5-5
TGTGCCAGCAGCTTAGGCACAACAGCCTTCAGCAATCAGCCCCAGCATTTT
CASSLGTTAFSNQPQHF
>.|.|TRBJ1-5|TRBV6-1
TGTGCCAGCAGTGAAGGGCCCGTCAGGGGTCAGCCCCAGCATTTT
CASSEGPVRGQPQHF
>.|.|TRBJ2-1|TRBV20-1
TGCAGTGCTAGTGCTAGCGTTGAGCAGTTCTTC
CSASASVEQFF
>.|.|TRBJ1-1|TRBV19
TGTGCCAGTAGGTCAGGGGAGAACACTGAAGCTTTCTTT
CASRSGENTEAFF
>.|.|TRBJ1-2|TRBV5-6
TGTGCCAGCACCTATCTAGGCCAGGGTCATGGCTACACCTTC
CASTYLGQGHGYTF
>.|.|TRBJ2-3|TRBV11-2
TGTGCCAGCAGCTTCGTCACAGATACGCAGTATTTT
CASSFVTDTQYF
>TRBD2|.|TRBJ2-1|TRBV3-1/TRBV3-2
TGTGCCAGCAGCCAAGGTCTAGCGGGGGGAGCCAATGAGCAGTTCTTC
CASSQGLAGGANEQFF
>TRBD1|.|TRBJ1-4|TRBV5-1
TGCGCCAGCAGCTTGAATGACAGGGGAGGAAAACTGTTTTTT
CASSLNDRGGKLFF
>.|.|TRBJ2-2|TRBV5-4
TGTGCCAGCACAATACAGGGGAACACCGGGGAGCTGTTTTTT
CASTIQGNTGELFF
>.|.|TRBJ1-1|TRBV4-1
TGCGCCAGCAGCCAAGACCGTAATACTGAAGCTTTCTTT
CASSQDRNTEAFF
>TRBD1|once|TRBJ1-2|TRBV5-1
TGCGCCAGCAGCTTGCTAGGACAGGGCCTCTATGGCTACACCTTC
CASSLLGQGLYGYTF
>.|.|TRBJ1-5|TRBV2
TGTGCCAGCAGAGAACGGACAGCCCAGCATTTT
CASRERTAQHF
>TRBD2|.|TRBJ2-7|TRBV7-8
TGTGCCAGCAGCCTCCGACTAGCGGGTGCATCCTACGAGCAGTACTTC
CASSLRLAGASYEQYF
>TRBD1|few|TRBJ1-3|TRBV6-2/TRBV6-3
TGTGCCAGCAGTCGGGACAGGGGTGGAAACACCATATATTTT
CASSRDRGGNTIYF
>.|.|TRBJ2-1|TRBV6-5
TGTGCCAGCACCACTAGCCACAATGAGCAGTTCTTC
CASTTSHNEQFF
>TRBD1|.|TRBJ2-1|TRBV2
TGTGCCAGCAGCCGGGACAGCCTCTACAATGAGCAGTTCTTC
CASSRDSLYNEQFF
>.|.|TRBJ1-1|TRBV11-2
TGTGCCAGCAGCTTAGGTTTAAATATGCGGGAAGCTTTCTTT
CASSLGLNMREAFF
>.|.|TRBJ2-3|TRBV5-4
TGTGCCAGCAGCCCGGAGGGCGGGATTGAATCAGATACGCAGTATTTT
CASSPEGGIESDTQYF
>TRBD1|once|TRBJ1-2|TRBV19
TGTGCCAGTAGTATAGTGGGACAGGAGGGTTATGGCTACACCTTC
CASSIVGQEGYGYTF
>.|.|TRBJ2-2|TRBV7-3
TGTGCCAGCGGACTCATCGGGAACACCGGGGAGCTGTTTTTT
CASGLIGNTGELFF